This entry lists 15 T cell receptor beta chains sequenced from one sample in a study of shared clonotypes between healthy human individuals. Terminally differentiated effector memory CD45RA+ cells were excluded from the naive CD8 cells, which were CD45RO-negative and positively selected for CCR7. The assay was immunoSEQ multiplex PCR, and TCRdb's table has in-frame clones only and misses some. The profile covers approximately 810,000 clones, with about 91% appearing a single time and around 24% taken by the ten largest. Sequenced: naive CD8+ T cells sorted from blood. These receptors were taken from a man aged 25-45 years in good health.

The chain is built from TRBV9 and TRBJ2-1, with D uncertain. V was pared by 3 bases and J by 10 bases, with 11 bases between. The CDR3 covers 12 residues. CDR1 is SGDLS and CDR2 is YYNGEE in the germline V gene. CDR3 coding DNA: TGTGCCAGCAGCGACAGTCGGGTCGAGCAGTTCTTC. It yields the protein CASSDSRVEQFF.

Note on this clone: This may be a read error, as it is one base from a much larger clone. Different DNA sequences within this sample yield the same CDR3. The V gene is TRBV25-1, the J gene TRBJ2-1, with TRBD2 as a possible D gene (5 bases). CDR1 and CDR2 from the germline V gene are MGHDK and SYGVNS. The CDR3 consists of 16 residues. V lost 3 bases to trimming and J lost 9 bases, with 21 bases between them. The CDR3 spells CASSDYRGLKSSEQFF. The CDR3 nucleotides are TGTGCCAGCAGTGACTACCGGGGTCTGAAATCCAGTGAGCAGTTCTTC.

The chain recombines TRBV10-3 with TRBJ2-7, with D tentatively TRBD1 (6 bases). Germline-derived CDR1 and CDR2 are ENHRY and SYGVKD. The V gene lost 7 bases and the J gene lost 4 bases, with 20 bases spanning the gap. This CDR3 comprises 15 residues. CDR3 bases: TGTGCCATCAAGGGGGAGACAATCGCTTCTTACGAGCAGTACTTC. The encoded protein is CAIKGETIASYEQYF.

The chain employs TRBV25-1 and TRBJ2-1, with TRBD2 matching 9 bases. This CDR3 region has 15 residues. After removal of 6 bases from V and 9 bases from J, the junction contained 12 bases not matched to a gene. The germline gives CDR1 MGHDK, CDR2 SYGVNS. CDR3 region: CASSGEREVKGEQFF. The CDR3 DNA is TGTGCCAGCAGCGGTGAGCGGGAGGTAAAGGGTGAGCAGTTCTTC.

The gene calls are TRBV4-1 and TRBJ1-4; D not certain. The CDR3 is 15 amino acids. Germline V gene data show CDR1 as MGHRA and CDR2 as YSYEKL. V lost 4 bases and J lost 7, with 16 bases in between. CDR3 sequence reads: CASSLEEGTGEKLFF. The CDR3 DNA follows: TGCGCCAGCAGCCTTGAGGAGGGCACGGGTGAAAAACTGTTTTTT.

This clone was counted between two and nine times. The V and J genes are TRBV27 and TRBJ2-7; TRBD1 matches at 8 bases. V lost 6 bases to trimming and J lost 5 bases; unmatched junction nucleotides: 15. The CDR3 extends over 16 amino acids. Per the germline V gene, CDR1 is MNHEY and CDR2 is SMNVEV (reference sequence). CDR3 coding DNA: TGTGCCAGCAGGCTAGGCGGGACAGGCCGGGTGGACGAGCAGTACTTC. It encodes CASRLGGTGRVDEQYF.

In DNA form, the CDR3 reads TGCAGCGTTGGGGCGAACAGCGGGGATGGCTACACCTTC. Protein product: CSVGANSGDGYTF. This rearrangement joins TRBV29-1 to TRBJ1-2; D is unclear. CDR1 and CDR2 from the germline V gene are SQVTM and ANQGSEA. V lost 4 bases and J lost 6, with 15 bases in between. This CDR3 is 13 amino acids long.

The rearrangement joins TRBV10-3 to TRBJ2-1, with TRBD1 matching over 7 bases. Germline assignment: CDR1 ENHRY and CDR2 SYGVKD. CDR3 length: 16 residues. Trimming removed 3 bases from V and 4 bases from J; junction bases left unmatched: 9. The CDR3 bases are TGTGCCATCAGTGAAGTAGGACAGGAAACATACAATGAGCAGTTCTTC. Protein sequence: CAISEVGQETYNEQFF.

The V and J genes are TRBV28 and TRBJ2-7, with TRBD1 matching 7 bases. The CDR3 totals 16 residues. CDR1 and CDR2 from the germline V gene are MDHEN and SYDVKM. V lost 5 bases, J lost 0 bases, and 10 bases stayed unmatched. This CDR3 is CASSTSRTGLSYEQYF. CDR3 nucleotide sequence: TGTGCCAGCAGTACCTCACGGACAGGCCTCTCCTACGAGCAGTACTTC.

The chain carries TRBV2 and TRBJ1-5, with 9 bases aligning to TRBD1. This CDR3 is 18 amino acids long. The germline CDR1 and CDR2 sequences are SNHLY and FYNNEI. V was clipped by 3 bases and J by 1 base; unmatched bases: 10. CDR3 sequence: CASSDPETGGQSNQPQHF. The CDR3 DNA is TGTGCCAGCAGTGATCCGGAGACAGGGGGTCAGAGCAATCAGCCCCAGCATTTT.

This clone was detected only once. The gene calls are TRBV27 and TRBJ2-1, with TRBD2 identical over 8 bases. Germline-derived CDR1 and CDR2 are MNHEY and SMNVEV (reference sequence). V trimming: 11 bases; J trimming: 7 bases; junction bases outside the gene matches: 19. The CDR3 contains 16 residues. The CDR3 region has the DNA TGTGCCGCTCATCAACCTCGGGAGGGCCTGTGTAATGAGCAGTTCTTC. As protein: CAAHQPREGLCNEQFF.

The V call is TRBV4-3, the J call TRBJ2-6; 8 bases line up with TRBD2. CDR1 and CDR2 (germline): LGHNA, YSLEER. CDR3 size: 20 residues. V shed 0 bases, J shed 0 bases, and the junction held 10 bases outside the gene matches. This chain's CDR3 is CASSQDIRREGGSGANVLTF. As DNA, the CDR3 is TGCGCCAGCAGCCAAGATATAAGACGGGAGGGGGGCTCTGGGGCCAACGTCCTGACTTTC.

This chain joins TRBV10-3 and TRBJ1-1; D not certain. The germline V gene has CDR1 ENHRY and CDR2 SYGVKD. V shed 2 bases and J shed 2 bases, with 9 bases lying between them. There are 14 residues in the CDR3. The CDR3 bases are TGTGCCATCAGTGAGGCACGGGTAAACACTGAAGCTTTCTTT. Amino acid sequence: CAISEARVNTEAFF.

The chain couples TRBV27 to TRBJ2-1, with D perhaps TRBD2 (5 bases). Germline V gene data show CDR1 as MNHEY and CDR2 as SMNVEV (reference sequence). This CDR3 spans 12 amino acids. Trimming removed 4 bases at V and 7 bases at J, with 8 bases between. CDR3 coding DNA: TGTGCCAGCAGTTCGAGGGTGAATGAGCAGTTCTTC. It translates to CASSSRVNEQFF.

The sample holds one count of this clone. This chain links TRBV7-8 with TRBJ2-1; D not resolved. The CDR3 spans 13 residues. V dropped 5 bases and J dropped 8 bases, with 13 bases sitting between them. The V gene's germline CDR1 is SGHVS and CDR2 FQNEAQ. CDR3 nucleotides: TGTGCCAGCAGCCCCTCGGGCGGTTATGAGCAGTTCTTC. It translates to CASSPSGGYEQFF.